This entry lists 10 T cell receptor beta chains sequenced from one sample in a study of blood T cell repertoires in COVID-19. TCRdb's table, derived via immunoSEQ multiplex PCR, lists solely in-frame clones and lacks some. The table includes 240,000 or so clones, 80% to 90% detected once. What was sequenced was peripheral blood. Source of these receptors: a man aged 60 to 75 with acute or convalescent COVID-19.

The chain has TRBV25-1 and TRBJ2-1; 11 bases agree with TRBD2. The CDR3 runs to 18 residues. The germline V gene has CDR1 MGHDK and CDR2 SYGVNS. V dropped 1 base and J dropped 1; count of bases not matched to a gene: 6. The CDR3 nucleotides read TGTGCCAGCAGTGAATTTGGGGCTAGCGGGAGGTCCTACAATGAGCAGTTCTTC. Protein: CASSEFGASGRSYNEQFF. The full variable domain, its missing parts supplied by reference TRBV25-1 and TRBJ2-1, is EADIYQTPRYLVIGTGKKITLECSQTMGHDKMYWYQQDPGMELHLIHYSYGVNSTEKGDLSSESTVSRIRTEHFPLTLESARPSHTSQYLCASSEFGASGRSYNEQFFGPGTRLTVL.

The V call is TRBV4-3, the J call TRBJ2-1; 11 positions match TRBD1. Germline-derived CDR1 and CDR2 are LGHNA and YSLEER. This CDR3 has 14 residues. The V gene end was trimmed by 4 bases and the J gene end by 9 bases; junction bases not matched to a gene: 5. The CDR3 spells CASSLWTGGAEQFF. CDR3 DNA: TGCGCCAGCAGCCTTTGGACAGGGGGCGCTGAGCAGTTCTTC.

This clone was detected a few times. The rearrangement uses TRBV29-1 and TRBJ1-3; D gene uncertain. Germline values: CDR1 SQVTM, CDR2 ANQGSEA. The CDR3 contains 12 residues. V was clipped by 2 bases and J by 3 bases, with 5 bases between them. The CDR3 region is CSVELFGNTIYF. The DNA of the CDR3 is TGCAGCGTTGAACTGTTTGGAAACACCATATATTTT. The whole variable domain, remainder taken from reference TRBV29-1 and TRBJ1-3, is SAVISQKPSRDICQRGTSLTIQCQVDSQVTMMFWYRQQPGQSLTLIATANQGSEATYESGFVIDKFPISRPNLTFSTLTVSNMSPEDSSIYLCSVELFGNTIYFGEGSWLTVV.

This clone was recorded once. The chain's CDR3 is CASSQGVRGLAGANEQFF. The CDR3 coding sequence is TGTGCCAGCAGCCAAGGGGTTCGGGGGCTAGCGGGAGCCAATGAGCAGTTCTTC. The chain employs TRBV3-1 (or the pseudogene TRBV3-2) and TRBJ2-1; TRBD2 agrees at 10 bases. V lost 1 base, J lost 6 bases, and 12 bases stayed unmatched. CDR1 is LGHDT and CDR2 is YNNKEL in the germline V gene (reference sequence). This CDR3 is built from 18 residues.

CDR3 amino acids: CASSFRKTSGRFTGELFF. The CDR3 DNA sequence: TGTGCCAGCAGCTTCCGGAAGACTAGCGGGAGATTCACCGGGGAGCTGTTTTTT. The rearrangement links TRBV11-2 to TRBJ2-2; 12 positions agree with TRBD2. Germline V gives CDR1 SGHAT, CDR2 FQNNGV. The CDR3 length is 18 residues. V shed 3 bases, J shed 4 bases, and the junction held 9 bases outside the gene matches. Based on the CDR3 plus reference TRBV11-2 and TRBJ2-2, the full variable domain is EAGVAQSPRYKIIEKRQSVAFWCNPISGHATLYWYQQILGQGPKLLIQFQNNGVVDDSQLPKDRFSAERLKGVDSTLKIQPAKLEDSAVYLCASSFRKTSGRFTGELFFGEGSRLTVL.

This clone has more than one count but fewer than ten. Other DNA variants within this sample encode the same CDR3. The genes are TRBV4-3 and TRBJ1-3, with TRBD1 identical over 9 bases. V lost 4 bases and J lost 2; bases outside the gene matches: 6. The germline V gene encodes CDR1 LGHNA and CDR2 YSLEER. The length of the CDR3 is 16 residues. The chain's CDR3 is CASSPKQGAAGNTIYF. The CDR3 DNA is TGCGCCAGCAGCCCGAAACAGGGGGCAGCTGGAAACACCATATATTTT.

The genes are TRBV11-3 and TRBJ2-1; possible D gene TRBD2, 6 bases. This CDR3 contains 15 residues. With 3 bases removed from V and 6 bases from J, the gap between germline ends came to 15 bases. From germline, CDR1 is SGHNT and CDR2 YENEEA. The CDR3 loop is CASSFRAGNLNEQFF. The DNA for the CDR3 is TGTGCCAGCAGCTTCCGCGCGGGGAACCTCAATGAGCAGTTCTTC.

The V and J genes are TRBV9 and TRBJ2-3; perhaps TRBD2 as D (5 bases). The CDR3 has 15 amino acids. The V end lost 3 bases, the J end lost 2 bases, and 13 bases lay between the germline ends. CDR1 is SGDLS and CDR2 is YYNGEE in the germline V gene. CDR3 region: CASSGPADPTDTQYF. In DNA, the CDR3 is TGTGCCAGCAGCGGACCAGCGGATCCCACAGATACGCAGTATTTT.

The chain has TRBV7-3 and TRBJ2-6; 10 nucleotides agree with TRBD1. This CDR3 has 18 residues. Germline V gene sequence: CDR1 SGHTA, CDR2 FQGTGA. The V gene end was trimmed by 5 bases and the J gene end by 0 bases; junction bases not matched to a gene: 7. In DNA, the CDR3 is TGTGCCAGCAGCGGACGACAGGGGGCCGTCTCTGGGGCCAACGTCCTGACTTTC. The encoded protein is CASSGRQGAVSGANVLTF.

The V gene is TRBV28, the J gene TRBJ1-5; D not resolved. Germline CDR1 is MDHEN and CDR2 is SYDVKM. V was clipped by 6 bases and J by 15 bases, with 12 bases between them. CDR3 length: 10 residues. The CDR3 nucleotides read TGTGCCAGCAGGGTAGAGAGGCGGCATTTT. It translates to CASRVERRHF.